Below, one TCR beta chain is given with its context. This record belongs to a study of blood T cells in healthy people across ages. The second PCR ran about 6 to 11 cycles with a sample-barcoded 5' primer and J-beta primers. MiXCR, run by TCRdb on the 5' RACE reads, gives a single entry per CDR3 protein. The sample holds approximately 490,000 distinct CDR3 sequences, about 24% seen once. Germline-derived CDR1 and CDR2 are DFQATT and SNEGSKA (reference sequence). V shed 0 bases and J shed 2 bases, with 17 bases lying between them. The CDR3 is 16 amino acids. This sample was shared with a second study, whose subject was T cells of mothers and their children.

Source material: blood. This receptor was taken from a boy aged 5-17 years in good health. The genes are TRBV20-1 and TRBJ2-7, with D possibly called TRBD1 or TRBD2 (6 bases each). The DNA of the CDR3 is TGCAGTGCTAGAGAGAGGGTAGGGCGGGACACCTACGAGCAGTACTTC. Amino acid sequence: CSARERVGRDTYEQYF.